This T cell receptor (beta chain) stems from a study of blood T cell repertoires in COVID-19 (TCRdb year 2020). As for the study more broadly: Samples from collaborators originated in the United States, Italy and Spain and spanned both the acute and convalescent phases of COVID-19. The material from the prospective study consisted of cDNA or gDNA derived from T cells, B-cell-depleted T cells, or PBMCs. The dataset comprised deeply sampled blood TCRbeta repertoires from subjects exposed to, actively infected with, or recovered from COVID-19. A freely available public database, intended as a resource for researchers studying the immune response to SARS-CoV-2, is where the repertoires were released. Samples came from the ongoing ImmuneRACE study (first 160 participants) plus 1,254 subjects from 6 global collaborators. The sample metadata nearly always contained a de-identified subject ID, COVID-19 status, age in years and sex. Where available, HLA class I and class II types were obtained from metadata supplied by the sample provider rather than from assay-based typing.

The immunoSEQ Assay, a bias-controlled multiplex PCR, was used to amplify TCRbeta CDR3 regions from genomic DNA. On the authors' methods: The number of nucleated cells in each sample was estimated from the amplification of reference gene primers within the assay. Sequence reads were collapsed and filtered to measure the absolute abundance of every unique TCRbeta CDR3 rearrangement. For each sample, productive Simpson clonality was calculated by taking the square root of Simpson's diversity index across productive rearrangements. In TCRdb, the immuneACCESS table is reduced to in-frame sequences with V and J assigned. These tables do not hold every clone; where another copy was compared, an unresolved V gene accounts for under half, and the others remain unexplained. From that table come the V and J calls and clone size; the DNA was used to work out D and trimming. The sample table holds roughly 340,000 clones, of which over 75% were seen once. The ten largest clones add up to 0.95% to 1.1% of the sample.

Participants in the prospective study were enrolled through a virtual design, were aged about 18 to 90 years, and lived in approximately 24 United States geographic areas. In the prospective study, participants were assigned to cohorts based on the clinical history participants reported in a screening survey and a study questionnaire. ImmuneRACE Cohort 3 recovered participants were defined by two consecutive negative NP/OP PCR tests, healthcare professional clearance, or symptom resolution. In the prospective study, mobile phlebotomists collected whole blood, serum and a nasopharyngeal or oropharyngeal swab from each participant. Prospective study participants could optionally give additional blood draws and questionnaires over a roughly two-month period. Prospective study blood samples were shipped either frozen or at room temperature before DNA extraction. The CDR1 and CDR2 encoded by the germline V gene are SGHVS and FNYEAQ. The cysteine opens and the phenylalanine closes a CDR3 of 14 amino acids. The only DNA kept is the CDR3, 42 bases in frame from the first base. Clipping removes 5 bases from V and 4 bases from J, with 4 as the unmatched junction base count.

Overall results and qualifications from the work: The amount of clinical and demographic metadata varied by source and participant and was provided uncurated.

For this clone: It lacks a known antigen. There are no base qualities to consult, and no much larger clone falls within one base.

The TCR originated in a man aged 18 to 30 who had recovered from COVID-19. Sequenced: PBMCs or T cells enriched from blood (not recorded which). Recombination joined TRBV7-6 with TRBJ2-2; the junction holds 7 bases that match TRBD1. CDR3 protein: CASSQGQATGELFF. At the DNA level, the sequence is TGTGCCAGCAGCCAAGGACAGGCCACCGGGGAGCTGTTTTTT.